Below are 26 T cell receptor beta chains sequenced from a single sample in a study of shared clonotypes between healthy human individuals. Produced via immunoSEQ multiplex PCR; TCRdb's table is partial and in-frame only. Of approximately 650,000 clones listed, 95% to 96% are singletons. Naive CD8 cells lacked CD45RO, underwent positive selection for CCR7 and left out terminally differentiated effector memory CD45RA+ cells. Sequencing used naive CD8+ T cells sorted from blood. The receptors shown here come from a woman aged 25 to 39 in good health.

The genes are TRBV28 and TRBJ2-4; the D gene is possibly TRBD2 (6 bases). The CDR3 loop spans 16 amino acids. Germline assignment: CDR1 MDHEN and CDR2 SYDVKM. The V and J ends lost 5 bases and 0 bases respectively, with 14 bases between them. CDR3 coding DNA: TGTGCCAGCAGTCCCTTTAGCGGTCTAGCCAAAAACATTCAGTACTTC. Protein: CASSPFSGLAKNIQYF.

The CDR3 here is CASSPRVVPRYGYTF. The CDR3 DNA reads TGCGCCAGCAGCCCCCGGGTAGTCCCGAGGTATGGCTACACCTTC. The gene calls are TRBV4-1 and TRBJ1-2; D is unclear. The germline V and J ends were trimmed by 4 bases and 5 bases, with 17 bases remaining between them. Per the germline V gene, CDR1 is MGHRA and CDR2 is YSYEKL. This CDR3 is 15 amino acids long.

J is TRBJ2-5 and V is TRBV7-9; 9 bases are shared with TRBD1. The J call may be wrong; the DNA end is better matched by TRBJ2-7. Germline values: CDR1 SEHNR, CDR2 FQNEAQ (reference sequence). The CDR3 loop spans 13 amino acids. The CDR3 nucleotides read TGTGCCAGCAGTTCCGACAGGGGGGACGAGCAGTACTTC. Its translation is CASSSDRGDEQYF.

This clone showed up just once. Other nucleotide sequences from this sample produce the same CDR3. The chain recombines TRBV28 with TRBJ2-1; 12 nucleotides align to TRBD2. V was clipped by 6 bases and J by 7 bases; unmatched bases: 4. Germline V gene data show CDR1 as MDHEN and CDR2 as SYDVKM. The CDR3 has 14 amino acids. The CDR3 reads CASSLAGGPNEQFF. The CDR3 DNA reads TGTGCCAGCAGCCTAGCGGGAGGGCCAAATGAGCAGTTCTTC.

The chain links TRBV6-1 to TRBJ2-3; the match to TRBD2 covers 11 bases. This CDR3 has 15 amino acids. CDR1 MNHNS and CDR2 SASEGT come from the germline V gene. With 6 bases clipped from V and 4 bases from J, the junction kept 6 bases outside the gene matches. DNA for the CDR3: TGTGCCAGCAGGTCACTAGCGGGAGAGGCAGATACGCAGTATTTT. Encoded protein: CASRSLAGEADTQYF.

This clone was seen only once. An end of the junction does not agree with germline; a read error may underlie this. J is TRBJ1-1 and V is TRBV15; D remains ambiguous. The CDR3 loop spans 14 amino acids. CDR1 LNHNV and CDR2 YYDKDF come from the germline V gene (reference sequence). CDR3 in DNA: TGTGCCACCAGCTCTCACCGGTCGAACTCTGAAGCTTTCTTT. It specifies CATSSHRSNSEAFF.

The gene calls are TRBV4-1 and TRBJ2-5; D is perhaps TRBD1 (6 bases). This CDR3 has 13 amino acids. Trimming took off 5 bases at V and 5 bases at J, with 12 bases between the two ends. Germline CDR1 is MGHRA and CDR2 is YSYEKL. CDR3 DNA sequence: TGCGCCAGCAGCAAAGGGGGTCCGGAGACCCAGTACTTC. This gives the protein CASSKGGPETQYF.

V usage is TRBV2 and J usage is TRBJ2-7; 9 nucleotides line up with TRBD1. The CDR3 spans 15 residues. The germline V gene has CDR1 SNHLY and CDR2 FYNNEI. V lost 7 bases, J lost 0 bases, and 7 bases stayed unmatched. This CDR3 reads CASMDRGIHSYEQYF. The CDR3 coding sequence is TGTGCCAGCATGGACAGGGGTATCCACTCCTACGAGCAGTACTTC.

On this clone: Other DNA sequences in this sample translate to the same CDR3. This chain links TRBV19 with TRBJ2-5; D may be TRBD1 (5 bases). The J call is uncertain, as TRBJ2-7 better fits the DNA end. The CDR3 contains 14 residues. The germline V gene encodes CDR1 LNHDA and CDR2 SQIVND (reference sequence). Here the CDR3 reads CASSIGQGGYEQYF. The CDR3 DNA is TGTGCCAGTAGTATAGGGCAGGGTGGATACGAGCAGTACTTC.

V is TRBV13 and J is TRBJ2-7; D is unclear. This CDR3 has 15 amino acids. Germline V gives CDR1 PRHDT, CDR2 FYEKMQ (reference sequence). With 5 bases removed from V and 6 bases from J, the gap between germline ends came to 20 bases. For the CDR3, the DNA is TGTGCCAGCAGCCAGATTACAGTAAAGCCTGGCGAGCAGTACTTC. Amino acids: CASSQITVKPGEQYF.

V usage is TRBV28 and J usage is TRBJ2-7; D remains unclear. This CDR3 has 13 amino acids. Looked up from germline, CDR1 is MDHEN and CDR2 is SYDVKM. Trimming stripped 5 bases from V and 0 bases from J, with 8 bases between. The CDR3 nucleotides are TGTGCCAGCAGTGACTGGAGCTCCTACGAGCAGTACTTC. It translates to CASSDWSSYEQYF.

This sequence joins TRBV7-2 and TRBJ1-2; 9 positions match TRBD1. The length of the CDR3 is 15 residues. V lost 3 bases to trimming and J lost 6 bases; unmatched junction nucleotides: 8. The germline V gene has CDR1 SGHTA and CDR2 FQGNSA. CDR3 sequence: CASSLITGGGHGYTF. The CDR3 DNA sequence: TGTGCCAGCAGCTTGATTACAGGGGGCGGACATGGCTACACCTTC.

The CDR3 protein is CASSLDRDGYTF. In DNA, the CDR3 is TGTGCCAGCAGCCTTGACAGAGATGGCTACACCTTC. The V and J genes are TRBV28 and TRBJ1-2; weak D call: TRBD1 (5 bases). Germline CDR1 reads MDHEN; CDR2 reads SYDVKM. This CDR3 has 12 residues. V was shortened by 6 bases and J by 6 bases, with 11 bases between the two germline ends.

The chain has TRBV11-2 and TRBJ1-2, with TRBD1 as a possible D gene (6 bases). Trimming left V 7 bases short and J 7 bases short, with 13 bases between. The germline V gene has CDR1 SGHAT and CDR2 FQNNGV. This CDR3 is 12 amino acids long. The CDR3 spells CASTLGGGGYTF. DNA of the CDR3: TGTGCCAGCACCCTCGGAGGGGGTGGCTACACCTTC.

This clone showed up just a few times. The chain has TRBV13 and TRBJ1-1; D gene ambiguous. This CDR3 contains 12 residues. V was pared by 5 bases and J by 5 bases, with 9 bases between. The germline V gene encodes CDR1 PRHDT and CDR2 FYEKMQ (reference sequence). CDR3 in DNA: TGTGCCAGCAGCCCCCTTAGGACTGAAGCTTTCTTT. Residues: CASSPLRTEAFF.

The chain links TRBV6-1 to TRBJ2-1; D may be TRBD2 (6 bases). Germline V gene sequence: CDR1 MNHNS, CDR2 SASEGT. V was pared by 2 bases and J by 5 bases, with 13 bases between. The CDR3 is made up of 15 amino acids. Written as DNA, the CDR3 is TGTGCCAGCAGTGAAATCGTTAGCGGAGACAATGAGCAGTTCTTC. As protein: CASSEIVSGDNEQFF.

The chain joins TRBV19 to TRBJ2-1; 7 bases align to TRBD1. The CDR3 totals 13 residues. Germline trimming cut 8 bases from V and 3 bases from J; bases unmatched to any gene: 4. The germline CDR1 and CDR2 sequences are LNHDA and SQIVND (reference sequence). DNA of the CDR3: TGTGCCAGTGGCCGGGACAGCTACAATGAGCAGTTCTTC. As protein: CASGRDSYNEQFF. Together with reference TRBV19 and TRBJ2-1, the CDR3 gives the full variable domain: DGGITQSPKYLFRKEGQNVTLSCEQNLNHDAMYWYRQDPGQGLRLIYYSQIVNDFQKGDIAEGYSVSREKKESFPLTVTSAQKNPTAFYLCASGRDSYNEQFFGPGTRLTVL.

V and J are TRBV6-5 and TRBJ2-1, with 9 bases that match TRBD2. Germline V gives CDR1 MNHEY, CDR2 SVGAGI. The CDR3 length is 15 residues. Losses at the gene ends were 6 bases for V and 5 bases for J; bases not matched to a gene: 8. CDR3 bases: TGTGCCAGCAGGCCTCTAGCGGGATATGACAATGAGCAGTTCTTC. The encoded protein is CASRPLAGYDNEQFF.

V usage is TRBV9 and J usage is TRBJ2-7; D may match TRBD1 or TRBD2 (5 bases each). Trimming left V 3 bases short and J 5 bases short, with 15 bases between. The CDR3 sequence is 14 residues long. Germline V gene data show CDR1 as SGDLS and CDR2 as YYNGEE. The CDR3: CASSATGLRDEQYF. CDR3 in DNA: TGTGCCAGCAGCGCTACAGGACTTAGGGACGAGCAGTACTTC. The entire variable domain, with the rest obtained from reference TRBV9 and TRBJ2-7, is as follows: DSGVTQTPKHLITATGQRVTLRCSPRSGDLSVYWYQQSLDQGLQFLIQYYNGEERAKGNILERFSAQQFPDLHSELNLSSLELGDSALYFCASSATGLRDEQYFGPGTRLTVT.

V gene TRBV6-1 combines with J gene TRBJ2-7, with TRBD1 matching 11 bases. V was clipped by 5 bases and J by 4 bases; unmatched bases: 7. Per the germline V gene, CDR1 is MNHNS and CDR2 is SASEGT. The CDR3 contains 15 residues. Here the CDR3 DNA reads TGTGCCAGCAGTAGAAAGGACAGGGGGCATTACGAGCAGTACTTC. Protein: CASSRKDRGHYEQYF.

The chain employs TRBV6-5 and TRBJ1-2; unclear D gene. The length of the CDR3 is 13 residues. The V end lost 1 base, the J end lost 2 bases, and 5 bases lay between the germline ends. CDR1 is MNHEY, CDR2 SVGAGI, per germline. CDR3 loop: CASSYFGNYGYTF. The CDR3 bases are TGTGCCAGCAGTTACTTCGGGAACTATGGCTACACCTTC.

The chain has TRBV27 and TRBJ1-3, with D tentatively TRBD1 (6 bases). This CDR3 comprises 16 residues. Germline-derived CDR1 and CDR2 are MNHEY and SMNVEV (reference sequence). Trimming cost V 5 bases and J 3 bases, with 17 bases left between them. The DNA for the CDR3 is TGTGCCAGCAGTGCACCCCAAGGGGGTTTTGGAAACACCATATATTTT. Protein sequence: CASSAPQGGFGNTIYF.

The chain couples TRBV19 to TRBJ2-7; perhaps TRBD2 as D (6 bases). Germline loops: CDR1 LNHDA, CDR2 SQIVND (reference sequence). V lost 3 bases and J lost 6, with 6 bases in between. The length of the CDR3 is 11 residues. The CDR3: CASSIGGEQYF. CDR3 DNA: TGTGCCAGTAGTATCGGGGGCGAGCAGTACTTC.

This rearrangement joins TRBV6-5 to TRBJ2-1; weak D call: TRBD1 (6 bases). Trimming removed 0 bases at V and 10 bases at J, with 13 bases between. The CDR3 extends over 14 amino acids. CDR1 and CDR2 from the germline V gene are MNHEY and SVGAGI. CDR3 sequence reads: CASSYSEGGREQFF. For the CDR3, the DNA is TGTGCCAGCAGTTACTCGGAAGGGGGAAGAGAGCAGTTCTTC.

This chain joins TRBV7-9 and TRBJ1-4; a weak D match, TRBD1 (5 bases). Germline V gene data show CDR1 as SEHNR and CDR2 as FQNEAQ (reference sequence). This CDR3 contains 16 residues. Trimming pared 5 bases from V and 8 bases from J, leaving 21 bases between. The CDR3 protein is CASSTWKARGKEKLFF. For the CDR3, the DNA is TGTGCCAGCAGCACTTGGAAGGCCCGGGGGAAAGAAAAACTGTTTTTT.

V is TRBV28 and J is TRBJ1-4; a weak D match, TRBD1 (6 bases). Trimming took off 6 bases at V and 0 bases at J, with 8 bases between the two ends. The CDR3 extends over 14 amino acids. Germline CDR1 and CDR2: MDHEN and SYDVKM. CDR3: CASRKGATNEKLFF. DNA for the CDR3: TGTGCCAGCAGGAAGGGGGCAACTAATGAAAAACTGTTTTTT.